The 16 T cell receptor beta chains below come from one sample, sequenced in a study of CD8 T cells in ankylosing spondylitis. Each CDR3 protein gets one entry after TCRdb re-called the 5' RACE reads with MiXCR. The sample holds around 250,000 distinct CDR3 sequences, 15% to 20% seen once. The sequenced sample was blood, either unsorted or a sorted T cell fraction (not recorded which). The origin of the receptors is a male donor with ankylosing spondylitis or in good health (not recorded which).

In this sample, this clonotype turned up many times. V gene TRBV10-2 combines with J gene TRBJ2-3, with 7 bases aligning to TRBD2. This CDR3 region has 15 residues. Germline CDR1 reads WSHSY; CDR2 reads SAAADI. V lost 0 bases to trimming and J lost 2 bases; unmatched junction nucleotides: 2. The CDR3 spells CASSESSGITDTQYF. The DNA of the CDR3 is TGCGCCAGCAGTGAGTCCAGCGGGATCACAGATACGCAGTATTTT.

The chain employs TRBV6-1 and TRBJ2-2, with D perhaps assigned TRBD1 or TRBD2 (5 bases each). In germline, CDR1 is MNHNS, CDR2 SASEGT. There are 16 residues in the CDR3. The V end lost 5 bases, the J end lost 3 bases, and 16 bases lay between the germline ends. The CDR3 reads CASSISGASDTGELFF. The CDR3 nucleotides read TGTGCCAGCAGTATCTCCGGGGCCAGCGACACCGGGGAGCTGTTTTTT.

This clonotype appeared many times. The CDR3 bases are TGTGCCAGCAGCTTGGCTCCCTACGAGCAGTACTTC. Amino acid sequence: CASSLAPYEQYF. The chain carries TRBV5-6 and TRBJ2-7, with D unclear. Germline V gene lookup returns CDR1 SGHDT and CDR2 YYEEEE. CDR3 length: 12 residues. Trimming took off 0 bases at V and 2 bases at J, with 3 bases between the two ends.

This clonotype was seen ten or more times. The chain couples TRBV6-2 or TRBV6-3 to TRBJ2-1; TRBD2 aligns across 11 bases. Trimming at V came to 6 bases and at J to 4 bases, leaving 5 bases not matched to a gene. Germline V lookup: CDR1 MNHEY, CDR2 SVGEGT. This CDR3 has 15 amino acids. In DNA form, the CDR3 reads TGTGCCAGCAGCCGGACTAGCGGGCCGTACAATGAGCAGTTCTTC. Protein product: CASSRTSGPYNEQFF.

The V and J genes are TRBV6-5 and TRBJ2-3, with no clear D. The CDR3 runs to 15 residues. CDR1 is MNHEY, CDR2 SVGAGI, per germline. V was pared by 0 bases and J by 1 base, with 8 bases between. Written as DNA, the CDR3 is TGTGCCAGCAGTTACTCCCTCGCTGGCACAGATACGCAGTATTTT. This encodes CASSYSLAGTDTQYF.

This clonotype turned up a few times. The chain recombines TRBV10-3 with TRBJ2-5; 16 nucleotides align to TRBD2. The CDR3 is 16 amino acids. The ends lost 6 bases at V and 2 bases at J; junction bases unmatched: 3. Germline CDR1 and CDR2: ENHRY and SYGVKD. CDR3 region: CAISGTSGRVQETQYF. The CDR3 DNA reads as TGTGCCATCAGCGGGACTAGCGGGAGGGTACAAGAGACCCAGTACTTC.

This chain uses TRBV13 with TRBJ2-7; D perhaps matches TRBD2 (5 bases). Germline V gene data show CDR1 as PRHDT and CDR2 as FYEKMQ (reference sequence). V lost 10 bases and J lost 1, with 17 bases in between. This CDR3 has 14 amino acids. The CDR3 loop reads CAMGPGLGSYEQYF. As DNA, the CDR3 is TGTGCCATGGGCCCCGGACTCGGGTCCTACGAGCAGTACTTC.

This clonotype was counted many times. In DNA, the CDR3 is TGTGCCAGCAGCTCCACGCTAGCGGGAGTAGAGACCCAGTACTTC. Its translation is CASSSTLAGVETQYF. The chain carries TRBV7-9 and TRBJ2-5; 10 bases match TRBD2. Germline V gene sequence: CDR1 SEHNR, CDR2 FQNEAQ (reference sequence). V lost 4 bases to trimming and J lost 4 bases; unmatched junction nucleotides: 6. The CDR3 sequence is 15 residues long.

This clonotype was seen ten or more times. The J gene is TRBJ2-7, the V gene TRBV27; no firm D call. Per germline, CDR1 MNHEY and CDR2 SMNVEV (reference sequence). The germline V and J ends were trimmed by 3 bases and 0 bases, with 12 bases remaining between them. This CDR3 contains 15 residues. The CDR3 is CASSFGQSSSYEQYF. The CDR3 DNA sequence: TGTGCCAGCAGTTTTGGGCAGTCGAGCTCCTACGAGCAGTACTTC.

This clonotype was counted only a few times. CDR3 bases: TGCAGCGTGCCGGGACATATCTACGAGCAGTACTTC. It codes for CSVPGHIYEQYF. This rearrangement joins TRBV29-1 to TRBJ2-7, with D possibly matching TRBD1 (6 bases). The ends were cut back, 6 bases at V and 3 bases at J, with 12 bases in the middle. The CDR3 is 12 amino acids. Germline CDR1 and CDR2: SQVTM and ANQGSEA.

The chain carries TRBV9 and TRBJ2-2; D is possibly TRBD2 (6 bases). CDR3 length equals 15 residues. Germline V lookup: CDR1 SGDLS, CDR2 YYNGEE. V lost 4 bases and J lost 2, with 12 bases in between. Here the CDR3 DNA reads TGTGCCAGCAGCCCCCGGGACTTCAACACCGGGGAGCTGTTTTTT. It encodes CASSPRDFNTGELFF.

The J gene is TRBJ2-3, the V gene TRBV4-2; no definite D call. The CDR3 is made up of 15 amino acids. Trimming removed 0 bases from V and 7 bases from J, with 14 bases in between. Germline V lookup: CDR1 LGHNA, CDR2 YNFKEQ. The CDR3 DNA reads TGTGCCAGCAGCCAAGAGCGTACTCTCCTAAATACGCAGTATTTT. This codes for CASSQERTLLNTQYF.

This clonotype was observed a few times. The chain carries TRBV18 and TRBJ2-7; possible D gene TRBD2, 5 bases. CDR3 length: 13 amino acids. V was pared by 3 bases and J by 5 bases, with 11 bases between. Germline-derived CDR1 and CDR2 are KGHSH and LQKENI. The CDR3 spells CASSPATGNEQYF. DNA for the CDR3: TGTGCCAGCTCACCGGCGACGGGGAACGAGCAGTACTTC.

The V and J genes are TRBV4-1 and TRBJ2-7; 10 positions agree with TRBD2. V shed 4 bases and J 4 bases; nucleotides not matched to a gene: 10. The germline V gene encodes CDR1 MGHRA and CDR2 YSYEKL. This CDR3 comprises 16 residues. Here the CDR3 DNA reads TGCGCCAGCAGCCTATCGAGCGGGAGGGCCGAGTACGAGCAGTACTTC. Translation: CASSLSSGRAEYEQYF.

This clonotype was counted at least ten times. The gene calls are TRBV4-3 and TRBJ2-7; D unclear. Germline CDR1 reads LGHNA; CDR2 reads YSLEER. V lost 0 bases to trimming and J lost 3 bases, with 9 bases between them. The CDR3 runs 14 residues. CDR3 residues: CASSQDLNFYEQYF. The CDR3 DNA reads TGCGCCAGCAGCCAAGATCTCAATTTCTACGAGCAGTACTTC.

The chain joins TRBV12-3 or TRBV12-4 to TRBJ2-1; D possibly uses TRBD1 or TRBD2 (5 bases each). There are 15 residues in the CDR3. Trimming removed 2 bases from V and 0 bases from J, with 8 bases in between. CDR3 region: CASSLWGTSYNEQFF. The CDR3 DNA reads TGTGCCAGCAGTTTATGGGGGACCTCCTACAATGAGCAGTTCTTC.